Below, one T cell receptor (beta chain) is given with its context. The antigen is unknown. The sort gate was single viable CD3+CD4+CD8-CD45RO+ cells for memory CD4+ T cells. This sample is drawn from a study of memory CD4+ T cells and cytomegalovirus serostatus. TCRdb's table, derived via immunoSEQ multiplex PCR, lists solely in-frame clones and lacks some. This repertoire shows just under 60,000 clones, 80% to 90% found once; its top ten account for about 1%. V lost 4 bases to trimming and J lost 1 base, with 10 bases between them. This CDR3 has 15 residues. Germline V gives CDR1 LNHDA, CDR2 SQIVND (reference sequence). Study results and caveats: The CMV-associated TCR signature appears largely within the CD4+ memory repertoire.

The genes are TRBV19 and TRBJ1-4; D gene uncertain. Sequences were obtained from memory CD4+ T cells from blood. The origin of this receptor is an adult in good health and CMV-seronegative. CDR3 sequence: CASSTMTGTNEKLFF. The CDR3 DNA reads TGTGCCAGTAGTACCATGACGGGAACTAATGAAAAACTGTTTTTT.